This TCR beta chain appears in the sequencing data of a study of cytomegalovirus exposure and HLA in healthy donors. There are a few counts of this clone. Its antigen is not identified. The sample has other DNA sequences that encode this CDR3 too. The PCR made use of 60 Vbeta and 13 Jbeta primers. Profiled with immunoSEQ multiplex PCR; TCRdb holds only in-frame clones, not every one. Of some 180,000 clones detected, 70% to 90% appear once; the ten largest clones hold less than 2.5%. CDR1 MDHEN and CDR2 SYDVKM come from the germline V gene. The CDR3 loop spans 15 amino acids. The V segment lost 4 bases and the J segment 6 bases; nucleotides outside the gene matches: 7. Study-wide findings and caveats: Later on, analysis showed that most CMV-associated TCR beta chains appeared to be HLA-restricted.

The specimen sequenced was PBMCs. This chain links TRBV28 with TRBJ2-7; 12 bases match TRBD2. This sequence was found in a woman between 45 and 60 years old in good health and CMV-seronegative. The CDR3 nucleotides are TGTGCCAGCAGTTCCAGGACTAGCGGGATCGGCGAGCAGTACTTC. It translates to CASSSRTSGIGEQYF.